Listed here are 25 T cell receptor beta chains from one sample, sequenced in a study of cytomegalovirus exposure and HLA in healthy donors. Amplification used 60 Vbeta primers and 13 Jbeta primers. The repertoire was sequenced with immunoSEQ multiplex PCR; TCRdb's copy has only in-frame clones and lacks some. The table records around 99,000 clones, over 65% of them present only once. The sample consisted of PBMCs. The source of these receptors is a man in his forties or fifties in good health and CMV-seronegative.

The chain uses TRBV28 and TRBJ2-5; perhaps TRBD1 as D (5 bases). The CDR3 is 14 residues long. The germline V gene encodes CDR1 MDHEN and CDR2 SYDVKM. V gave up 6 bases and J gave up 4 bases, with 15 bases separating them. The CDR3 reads CASSRNLGRETQYF. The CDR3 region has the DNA TGTGCCAGCAGCAGGAATTTGGGGCGAGAGACCCAGTACTTC.

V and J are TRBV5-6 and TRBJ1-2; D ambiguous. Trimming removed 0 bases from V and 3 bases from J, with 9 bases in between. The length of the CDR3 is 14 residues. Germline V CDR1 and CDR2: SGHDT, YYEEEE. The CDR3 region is CASSLAGEDYGYTF. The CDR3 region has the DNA TGTGCCAGCAGCTTGGCCGGGGAAGACTATGGCTACACCTTC.

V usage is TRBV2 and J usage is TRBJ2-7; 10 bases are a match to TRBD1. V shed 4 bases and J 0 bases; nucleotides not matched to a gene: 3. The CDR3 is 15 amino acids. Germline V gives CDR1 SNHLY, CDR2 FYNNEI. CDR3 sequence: CASSAGTGASYEQYF. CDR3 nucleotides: TGTGCCAGCAGTGCTGGGACAGGGGCCTCCTACGAGCAGTACTTC.

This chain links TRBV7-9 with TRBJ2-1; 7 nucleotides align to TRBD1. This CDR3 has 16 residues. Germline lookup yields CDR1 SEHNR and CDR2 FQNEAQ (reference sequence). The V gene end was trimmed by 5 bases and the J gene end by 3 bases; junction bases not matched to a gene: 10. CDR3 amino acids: CASSRGDRDSYNEQFF. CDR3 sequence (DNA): TGTGCCAGCAGCCGAGGCGACCGGGACAGCTACAATGAGCAGTTCTTC.

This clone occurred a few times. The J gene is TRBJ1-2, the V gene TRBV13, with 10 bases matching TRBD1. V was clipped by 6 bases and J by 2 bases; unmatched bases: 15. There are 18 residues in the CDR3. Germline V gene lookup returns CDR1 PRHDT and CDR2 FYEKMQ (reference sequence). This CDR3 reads CASSQQVGQGGTNYGYTF. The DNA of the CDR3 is TGTGCCAGCAGTCAACAAGTAGGACAGGGGGGAACGAACTATGGCTACACCTTC.

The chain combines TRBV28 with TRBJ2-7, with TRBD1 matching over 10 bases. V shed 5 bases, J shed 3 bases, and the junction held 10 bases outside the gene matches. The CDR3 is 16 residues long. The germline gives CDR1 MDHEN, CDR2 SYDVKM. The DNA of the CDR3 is TGTGCCAGCAGTCACGGACAGGGGGGGAATTTCTACGAGCAGTACTTC. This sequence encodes CASSHGQGGNFYEQYF.

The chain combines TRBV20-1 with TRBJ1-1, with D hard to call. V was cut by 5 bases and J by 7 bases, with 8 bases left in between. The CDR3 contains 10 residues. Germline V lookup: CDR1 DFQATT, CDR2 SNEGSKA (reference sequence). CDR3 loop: CSAYIGEAFF. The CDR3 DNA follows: TGCAGTGCTTACATTGGTGAAGCTTTCTTT.

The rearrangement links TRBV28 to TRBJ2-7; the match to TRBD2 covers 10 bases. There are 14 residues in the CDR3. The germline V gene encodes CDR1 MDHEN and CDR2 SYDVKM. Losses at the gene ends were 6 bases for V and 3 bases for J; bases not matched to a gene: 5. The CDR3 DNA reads TGTGCCAGCAGCCCCCCTAGCGGGAGCTACGAGCAGTACTTC. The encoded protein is CASSPPSGSYEQYF. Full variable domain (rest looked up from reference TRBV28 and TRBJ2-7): DVKVTQSSRYLVKRTGEKVFLECVQDMDHENMFWYRQDPGLGLRLIYFSYDVKMKEKGDIPEGYSVSREKKERFSLILESASTNQTSMYLCASSPPSGSYEQYFGPGTRLTVT.

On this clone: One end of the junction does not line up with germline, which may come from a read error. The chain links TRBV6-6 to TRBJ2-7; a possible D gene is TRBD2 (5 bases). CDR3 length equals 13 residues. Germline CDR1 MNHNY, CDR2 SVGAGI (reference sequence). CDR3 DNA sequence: TGTGCCAGCAGCCCAAAACCTAGGACTCCCCAGCACTTC. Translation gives CASSPKPRTPQHF.

The CDR3 bases are TGTGCCATGGGTCAGGTGAACACTGAAGCTTTCTTT. It specifies CAMGQVNTEAFF. This rearrangement joins TRBV10-3 to TRBJ1-1; D is ambiguous. V dropped 9 bases and J dropped 0 bases, with 8 bases sitting between them. The CDR3 runs to 12 residues. CDR1 ENHRY and CDR2 SYGVKD come from the germline V gene.

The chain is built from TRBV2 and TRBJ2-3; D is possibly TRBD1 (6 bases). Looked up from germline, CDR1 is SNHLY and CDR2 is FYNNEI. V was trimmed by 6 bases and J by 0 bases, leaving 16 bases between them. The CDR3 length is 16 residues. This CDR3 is CASSATGIPSTDTQYF. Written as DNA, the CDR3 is TGTGCCAGCAGCGCCACAGGGATCCCGAGCACAGATACGCAGTATTTT. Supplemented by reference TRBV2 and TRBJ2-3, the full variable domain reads EPEVTQTPSHQVTQMGQEVILRCVPISNHLYFYWYRQILGQKVEFLVSFYNNEISEKSEIFDDQFSVERPDGSNFTLKIRSTKLEDSAMYFCASSATGIPSTDTQYFGPGTRLTVL.

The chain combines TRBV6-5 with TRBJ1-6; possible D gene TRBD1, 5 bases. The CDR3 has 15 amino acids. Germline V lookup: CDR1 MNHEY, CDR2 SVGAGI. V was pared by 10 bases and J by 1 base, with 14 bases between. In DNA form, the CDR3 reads TGTGCCACCCGACCGCAGGGTTCCTATAATTCACCCCTCCACTTT. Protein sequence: CATRPQGSYNSPLHF.

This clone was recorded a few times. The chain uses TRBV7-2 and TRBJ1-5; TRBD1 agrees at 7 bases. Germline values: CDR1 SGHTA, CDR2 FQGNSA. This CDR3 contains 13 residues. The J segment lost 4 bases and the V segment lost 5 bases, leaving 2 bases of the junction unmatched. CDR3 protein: CASSVRGNQPQHF. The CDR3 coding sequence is TGTGCCAGCAGCGTCAGGGGGAATCAGCCCCAGCATTTT.

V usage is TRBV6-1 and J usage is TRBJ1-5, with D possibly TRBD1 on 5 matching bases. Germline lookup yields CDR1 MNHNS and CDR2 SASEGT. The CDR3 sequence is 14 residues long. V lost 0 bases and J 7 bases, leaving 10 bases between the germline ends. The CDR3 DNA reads TGTGCCAGCAGTGAAGCCCCGGGGGGACAGCCCCAGCATTTT. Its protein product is CASSEAPGGQPQHF.

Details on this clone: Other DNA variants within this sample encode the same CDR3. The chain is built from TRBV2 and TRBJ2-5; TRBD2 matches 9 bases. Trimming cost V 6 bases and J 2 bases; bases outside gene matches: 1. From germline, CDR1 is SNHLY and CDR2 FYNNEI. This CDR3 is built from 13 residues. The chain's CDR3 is CASRLAGQETQYF. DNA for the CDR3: TGTGCCAGCAGGCTAGCGGGACAAGAGACCCAGTACTTC.

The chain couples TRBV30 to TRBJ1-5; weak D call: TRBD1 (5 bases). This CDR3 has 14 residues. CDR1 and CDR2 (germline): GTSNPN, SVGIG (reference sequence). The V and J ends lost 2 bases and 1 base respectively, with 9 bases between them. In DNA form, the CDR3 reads TGTGCCTGGAGTTCCGGGGGAAGCAATCAGCCCCAGCATTTT. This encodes CAWSSGGSNQPQHF.

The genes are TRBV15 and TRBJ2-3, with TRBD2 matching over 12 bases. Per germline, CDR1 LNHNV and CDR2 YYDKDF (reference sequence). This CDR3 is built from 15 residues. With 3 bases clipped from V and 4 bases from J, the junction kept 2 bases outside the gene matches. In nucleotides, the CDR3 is TGTGCCACCAGCAGGACTAGCGGGGGATCAGATACGCAGTATTTT. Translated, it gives CATSRTSGGSDTQYF. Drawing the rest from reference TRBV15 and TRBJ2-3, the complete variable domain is DAMVIQNPRYQVTQFGKPVTLSCSQTLNHNVMYWYQQKSSQAPKLLFHYYDKDFNNEADTPDNFQSRRPNTSFCFLDIRSPGLGDTAMYLCATSRTSGGSDTQYFGPGTRLTVL.

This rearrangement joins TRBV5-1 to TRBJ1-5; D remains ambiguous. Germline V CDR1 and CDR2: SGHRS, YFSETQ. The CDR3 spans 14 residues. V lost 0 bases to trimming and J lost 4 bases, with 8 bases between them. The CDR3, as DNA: TGCGCCAGCAGCTTGGAGGGAGGGAATCAGCCCCAGCATTTT. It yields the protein CASSLEGGNQPQHF.

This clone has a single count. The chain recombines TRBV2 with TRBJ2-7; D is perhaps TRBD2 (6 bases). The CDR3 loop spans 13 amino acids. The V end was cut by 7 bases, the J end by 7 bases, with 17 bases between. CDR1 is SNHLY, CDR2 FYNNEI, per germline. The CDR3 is CASNGDVGGEQYF. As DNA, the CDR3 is TGTGCCAGCAACGGGGACGTGGGAGGAGAGCAGTACTTC.

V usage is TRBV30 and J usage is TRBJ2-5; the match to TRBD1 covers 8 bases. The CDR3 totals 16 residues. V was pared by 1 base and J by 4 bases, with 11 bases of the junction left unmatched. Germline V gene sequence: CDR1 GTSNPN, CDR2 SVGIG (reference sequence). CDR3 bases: TGTGCCTGGAGTGCACTACACAGGGGGTTGGGAGAGACCCAGTACTTC. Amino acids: CAWSALHRGLGETQYF.

CDR3 coding DNA: TGTGCCAGCAGCTTGGGCCCAGCGGGGGCGAACACCGGGGAGCTGTTTTTT. This codes for CASSLGPAGANTGELFF. The chain carries TRBV5-6 and TRBJ2-2, with 8 bases matching TRBD2. The CDR3 is 17 amino acids. Unmatched junction bases numbered 4, after V lost 0 bases and J lost 0 bases. CDR1 SGHDT and CDR2 YYEEEE come from the germline V gene.

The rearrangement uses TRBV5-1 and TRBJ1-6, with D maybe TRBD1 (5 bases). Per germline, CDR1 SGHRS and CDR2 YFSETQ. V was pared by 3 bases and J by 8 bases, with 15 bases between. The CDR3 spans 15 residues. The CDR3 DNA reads TGCGCCAGCAGCTGGAAAGGGGCATTCGATTCACCCCTCCACTTT. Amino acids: CASSWKGAFDSPLHF.

The CDR3 DNA reads as TGTGCCAGTAGGAGCGGATACGAGCAGTACTTC. It yields the protein CASRSGYEQYF. The chain couples TRBV19 to TRBJ2-7, with D possibly TRBD2 on 5 matching bases. V lost 6 bases, J lost 4 bases, and 7 bases lay in between. Germline assignment: CDR1 LNHDA and CDR2 SQIVND (reference sequence). CDR3 length equals 11 residues.

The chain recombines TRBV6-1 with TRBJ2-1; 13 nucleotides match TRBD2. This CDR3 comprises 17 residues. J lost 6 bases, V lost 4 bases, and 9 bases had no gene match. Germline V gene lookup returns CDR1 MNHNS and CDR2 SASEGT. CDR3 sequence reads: CASSGTSGSRDRNEQFF. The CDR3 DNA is TGTGCCAGCAGTGGGACTAGCGGGAGTAGAGACCGCAATGAGCAGTTCTTC.

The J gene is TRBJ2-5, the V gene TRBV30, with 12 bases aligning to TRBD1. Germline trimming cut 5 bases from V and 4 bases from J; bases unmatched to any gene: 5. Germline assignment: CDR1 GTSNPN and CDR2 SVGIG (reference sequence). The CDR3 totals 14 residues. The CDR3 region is CAWSGQGARETQYF. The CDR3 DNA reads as TGTGCCTGGTCGGGACAGGGGGCTCGAGAGACCCAGTACTTC.